Listed here is a single T cell receptor (beta chain). Its antigen is as yet unknown. This record belongs to a study of T-cell memory formation after mild COVID-19. Study-level points and caveats: Second-wave clones that peaked on day 37 lacked confirmed SARS-CoV-2 specificity. Contracting CD4+ clones lay largely in CM and EM, with CD8+ ones residing in EMRA.

Germline V gene sequence: CDR1 SGHVS, CDR2 FQNEAQ. The CDR3 runs 14 residues. With 4 bases removed from V and 1 base from J, the gap between germline ends came to 11 bases. MiXCR, applied by TCRdb to the 5' RACE reads, yields one record per CDR3 protein. The repertoire holds fewer than 450,000 distinct CDR3 sequences, with roughly 21% as singletons. The TCR comes from an adult woman who had mild COVID-19 (a few samples of this study predate the infection). Cell type and time point are not known. The rearrangement links TRBV7-8 to TRBJ2-7; D could derive from TRBD1 or TRBD2 (5 bases each). The sample consisted of PBMCs or a T cell subset sorted from them (not recorded which). The CDR3 loop is CASSSGTLSYEQYF. The CDR3 bases are TGTGCCAGCAGCTCGGGGACGCTGTCCTACGAGCAGTACTTC.